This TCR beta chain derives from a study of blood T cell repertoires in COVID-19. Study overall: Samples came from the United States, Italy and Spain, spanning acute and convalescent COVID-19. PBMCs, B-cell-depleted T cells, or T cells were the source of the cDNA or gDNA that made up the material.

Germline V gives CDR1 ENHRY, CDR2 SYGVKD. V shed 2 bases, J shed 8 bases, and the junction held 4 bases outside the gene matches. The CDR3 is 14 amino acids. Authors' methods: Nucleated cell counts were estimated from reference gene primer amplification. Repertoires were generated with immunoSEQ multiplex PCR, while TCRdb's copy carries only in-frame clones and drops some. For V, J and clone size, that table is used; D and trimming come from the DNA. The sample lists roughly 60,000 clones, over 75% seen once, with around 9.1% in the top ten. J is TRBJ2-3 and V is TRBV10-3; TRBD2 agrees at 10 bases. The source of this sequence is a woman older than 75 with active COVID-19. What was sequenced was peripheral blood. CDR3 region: CAISEASGGGTQYF. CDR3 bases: TGTGCCATCAGTGAGGCTAGCGGGGGTGGTACGCAGTATTTT.